The rows below give T cell receptor beta chains drawn from one sample of a study of cytomegalovirus exposure and HLA in healthy donors. Profiling relied on immunoSEQ multiplex PCR, and the TCRdb table lists in-frame clones only, not all of them. The sample holds about 97,000 clones, roughly 76% seen once. The sample consisted of PBMCs. The receptors here all came from a man aged 35 to 55 in good health and CMV-seronegative. Each CDR3 is given with its conserved first and last residue. The D gene is left open where the match is weak. A clone size is listed for some rows: how often the clone was seen (once, few, many), or a class if it is expanded.

abundance	v_gene	j_gene	d_gene	CDR3nt	CDR3aa
-	TRBV28	TRBJ1-5	-	TGTGCCAGCACTCAAGGCGGGGGGGTAATGGATCAGCCCCAGCATTTT	CASTQGGGVMDQPQHF
-	TRBV29-1	TRBJ2-3	-	TGCAGCGTTGAAGATCGAAGGGGCGCAGGGACAGATACGCAGTATTTT	CSVEDRRGAGTDTQYF
-	TRBV18	TRBJ1-1	TRBD1	TGTGCCAGCTCACCCCTGACAGGGGTGAACACTGAAGCTTTCTTT	CASSPLTGVNTEAFF
-	TRBV6-5	TRBJ2-7	TRBD2	TGTGCCAGCCGCTCGGGGGGGCGTTACGAGCAGTACTTC	CASRSGGRYEQYF
-	TRBV18	TRBJ2-1	TRBD2	TGTGCCAGCTCACCCGGGACTAGCGGGGGAAATGAGCAGTTCTTC	CASSPGTSGGNEQFF
-	TRBV4-1	TRBJ2-3	-	TGCGCCAGCAGCCAAGATCAAGGGGCGATCGGTACGCAGTATTTT	CASSQDQGAIGTQYF
-	TRBV28	TRBJ1-4	-	TGTGCCAGCAGTTCCGGAGGGCCACTTAATGAAAAACTGTTTTTT	CASSSGGPLNEKLFF
-	TRBV30	TRBJ2-3	-	TGTGGAGGTTCCCGGGGGAGCACAGATACGCAGTATTTT	CGGSRGSTDTQYF
-	TRBV19	TRBJ2-1	TRBD2	TGTGCCAGTAGTAGCGGGGGGGCCTTAAATGAGCAGTTCTTC	CASSSGGALNEQFF
-	TRBV30	TRBJ1-1	-	TGTGCCTGGAGTGTAGGAGGGTACACTGAAGCTTTCTTT	CAWSVGGYTEAFF
-	TRBV6-6	TRBJ2-2	-	TGTGCCAGCAGCTCAGGGGATACCGGGGAGCTGTTTTTT	CASSSGDTGELFF
-	TRBV28	TRBJ2-2	TRBD1	TGTGCCAGCAGTCCGGGACAGGGGGCCACCGGGGAGCTGTTTTTT	CASSPGQGATGELFF
-	TRBV7-2	TRBJ1-3	TRBD1	TGTGCCAGCAGCCCGGGGACAGCGGACACCATATATTTT	CASSPGTADTIYF
-	TRBV7-9	TRBJ2-7	-	TGTGCCAGCAGGTCCCTAGGGGGATCCTACGAGCAGTACTTC	CASRSLGGSYEQYF
-	TRBV7-3	TRBJ2-3	-	TGTGCCAGCAGCTTAATGGCGCCCGGGATGTCGAACACAGATACGCAGTATTTT	CASSLMAPGMSNTDTQYF
-	TRBV4-3	TRBJ1-3	TRBD1	TGCGCCAGCAGCCAAGAGTTCGGACAGGCTCACTCTGGAAACACCATATATTTT	CASSQEFGQAHSGNTIYF
few	TRBV18	TRBJ2-1	TRBD2	TGTGCCAGCTCATCGGGACTAGCCAATGAGCAGTTCTTC	CASSSGLANEQFF
-	TRBV7-6	TRBJ2-2	TRBD2	TGTGCCAGCAGCTTAGAAGCGGGGGCCTCCACCGGGGAGCTGTTTTTT	CASSLEAGASTGELFF
-	TRBV2	TRBJ2-1	TRBD2	TGTGCCAGCATGGTCAGCGGGGGGGCCGGTGAGCAGTTCTTC	CASMVSGGAGEQFF
-	TRBV5-1	TRBJ2-1	-	TGCGCCAGCCGGCTAGGAGTGTACAATGAGCAGTTCTTC	CASRLGVYNEQFF
few	TRBV28	TRBJ2-3	-	TGTGCCAGCGGGGGGGCCCGGGATACGCAGTATTTT	CASGGARDTQYF
-	TRBV6-1	TRBJ1-2	TRBD1	TGTGCCAGCAGTGATGACAGGGGTCGGTATGGCTACACCTTC	CASSDDRGRYGYTF
-	TRBV15	TRBJ1-2	-	TGTGCCACCAGCAGAGATGAGGTGGATTCCGACACCTTC	CATSRDEVDSDTF
-	TRBV7-9	TRBJ1-1	-	TGTTCCAGCAGCTTAAACATGAACACTGAAGCTTTCTTT	CSSSLNMNTEAFF
-	TRBV10-3	TRBJ2-2	TRBD1	TGTGCCATCAGTGCTGGGACAGGGGGGGCCGGGGAGCTGTTTTTT	CAISAGTGGAGELFF
-	TRBV7-9	TRBJ1-6	TRBD1	TGTGCCAGCAGCTGGGGGACAGAGACTTTCCCCCTCCACTTT	CASSWGTETFPLHF
-	TRBV10-3	TRBJ1-3	-	TGTGCCACCCACACGGGTTCGGACACCATATATTTT	CATHTGSDTIYF
-	TRBV5-5	TRBJ2-1	TRBD1	TGTGCCAGCAGCTCCCGTCAAGGGACAGTGTACAATGAGCAGTTCTTC	CASSSRQGTVYNEQFF
-	TRBV29-1	TRBJ2-7	TRBD2	TGCAGCGTTGCACGACTAGCGGGGTTCTACGAGCAGTACTTC	CSVARLAGFYEQYF
-	TRBV4-2	TRBJ1-2	TRBD1	TGTGCCAGCAGCCAACGGACAGGGCAGGATGGCTACACCTTC	CASSQRTGQDGYTF
-	TRBV7-3	TRBJ2-3	-	TGTGCCAGCAGCTTAAGGCCCCACACAGATACGCAGTATTTT	CASSLRPHTDTQYF
-	TRBV5-5	TRBJ1-2	TRBD1	TGTGCCAGCAGCCGACCGGGACAGGGAATCAACTATGGCTACACCTTC	CASSRPGQGINYGYTF
-	TRBV6-6	TRBJ2-1	-	TGTGCCAGCAGTTACCCAGACCAGGGGAGACATGAGCAGTTCTTC	CASSYPDQGRHEQFF
few	TRBV7-9	TRBJ2-1	TRBD1	TGTGCCAGCAGCCCACAGGGGTATGAGCAGTTCTTC	CASSPQGYEQFF
-	TRBV11-1	TRBJ1-2	TRBD1	TGTGCCAGCAGAGGTGACAGGGGGCTGGATGGCTACACCTTC	CASRGDRGLDGYTF
few	TRBV6-1	TRBJ1-4	-	TGTGCCAGCAGTGAAGCGCTGGGGGGGCGGGCCAATGAAAAACTGTTTTTT	CASSEALGGRANEKLFF
once	TRBV7-2	TRBJ1-2	-	TGTGCCAGCAGCTACGAGGGAAGAGGGGGCTACACCTTC	CASSYEGRGGYTF
once	TRBV5-4	TRBJ2-3	-	TGTGCCAGCAGCCCAAATGACAGAAAAACAGATACGCAGTATTTT	CASSPNDRKTDTQYF
-	TRBV19	TRBJ2-2	-	TGTGCCAGTAGTATTTTCCAGAGGGAGCTGTTTTTT	CASSIFQRELFF
-	TRBV7-2	TRBJ2-1	-	TGTGCCAGCAGCTTAGGGCAGGTTTCCTACAATGAGCAGTTCTTC	CASSLGQVSYNEQFF
-	TRBV5-8	TRBJ2-3	-	TGTGCCAGCAGCGCGGACACAGATACGCAGTATTTT	CASSADTDTQYF
few	TRBV19	TRBJ1-3	TRBD1	TGTGCCAGTAGGGGACAGGGGGCGCGGTATGGAAACACCATATATTTT	CASRGQGARYGNTIYF
-	TRBV18	TRBJ2-1	TRBD2	TGTGCCAGCTCACCTCCGGGACTAGCCTACAATGAGCAGTTCTTC	CASSPPGLAYNEQFF
-	TRBV30	TRBJ1-2	-	TGTGCCTGGAGTGTAGCCCCTTTTTATGGCTACACCTTC	CAWSVAPFYGYTF
-	TRBV7-2	TRBJ2-7	TRBD2	TGTGCCAGCAGCTTATCCCATGGCGGGGGCTACGAGCAGTACTTC	CASSLSHGGGYEQYF
-	TRBV2	TRBJ1-2	-	TGTGCCAGCACTATGATGAGACAGTACTATGGCTACACCTTC	CASTMMRQYYGYTF
once	TRBV19	TRBJ1-2	TRBD1	TGTGCCAGTAGTGTGGGGACAGGGGGAGCATATGGCTACACCTTC	CASSVGTGGAYGYTF
-	TRBV5-1	TRBJ1-2	TRBD1	TGCGCCAGCAGCCATGGACAGGGCAGCAGCTACACCTTC	CASSHGQGSSYTF
-	TRBV11-1	TRBJ1-1	-	TGTGCCAGCAGCTTCGTGAACACTGAAGCTTTCTTT	CASSFVNTEAFF
once	TRBV5-4	TRBJ2-5	TRBD1	TGTGCCAGCAGCCTACAGGGGGCAGGCGGGGAGACCCAGTACTTC	CASSLQGAGGETQYF
-	TRBV7-6	TRBJ1-1	-	TGTGCCAGCAGCTTAGCACATCAGAACACTGAAGCTTTCTTT	CASSLAHQNTEAFF
-	TRBV27	TRBJ1-1	-	TGTGCCAGCAGGGGAGGGGCCCCAGGCACTGAAGCTTTCTTT	CASRGGAPGTEAFF
-	TRBV11-2	TRBJ2-7	-	TGTGCCAGCAGCCCTAGAGTCCGGGGAAACTCCTACGAGCAGTACTTC	CASSPRVRGNSYEQYF
few	TRBV6-1	TRBJ1-3	-	TGTGCCAGCAGTGAAGCTGGAGGGTTACCTGGAAACACCATATATTTT	CASSEAGGLPGNTIYF
few	TRBV7-9	TRBJ1-2	TRBD1	TGTGCCAGCAGCCCCCCCGAGACAGGGGGATTGTTGTATGGCTACACCTTC	CASSPPETGGLLYGYTF